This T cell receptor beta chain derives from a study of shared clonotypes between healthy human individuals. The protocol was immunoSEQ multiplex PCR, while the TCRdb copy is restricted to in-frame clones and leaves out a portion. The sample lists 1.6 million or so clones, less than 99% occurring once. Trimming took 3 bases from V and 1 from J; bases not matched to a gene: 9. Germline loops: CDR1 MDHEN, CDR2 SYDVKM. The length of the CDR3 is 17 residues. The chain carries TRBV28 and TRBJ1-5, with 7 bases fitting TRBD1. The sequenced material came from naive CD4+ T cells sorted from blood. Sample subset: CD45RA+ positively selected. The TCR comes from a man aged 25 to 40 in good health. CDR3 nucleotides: TGTGCCAGCAGTTTTTGGACAGGTTTGGGGAGCAATCAGCCCCAGCATTTT. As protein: CASSFWTGLGSNQPQHF.